The 7 T cell receptor beta chains below come from one sample, sequenced in a study of T-cell memory formation after mild COVID-19. TCRdb processed the 5' RACE reads anew with MiXCR; each CDR3 protein has one entry. The sample records about 340,000 distinct CDR3 sequences, 20% to 25% being singletons. Sequencing was done on a sample of PBMCs or a T cell subset sorted from them (not recorded which). These receptors originate from a man between 18 and 29 years old who had mild COVID-19 (a few samples of this study predate the infection). Cell type and time point are not known.

The CDR3 DNA is TGTGCCAGCAGCTTACAGGGCGTCGTGGGCACTGAAGCTTTCTTT. Protein: CASSLQGVVGTEAFF. The gene calls are TRBV7-9 and TRBJ1-1, with D possibly matching TRBD1 (5 bases). Between the trimmed V and J ends, which lost 2 bases and 4 bases, there was a span of 14 bases. CDR3 length: 15 residues. Germline CDR1 and CDR2: SEHNR and FQNEAQ (reference sequence).

The table lists this clonotype with a few counts. The chain combines TRBV12-3 or TRBV12-4 with TRBJ2-7; D gene ambiguous. The V gene lost 5 bases and the J gene lost 3 bases, with 14 bases spanning the gap. The CDR3 spans 14 residues. The chain's CDR3 is CASSQGPVGYEQYF. The CDR3 nucleotides read TGTGCCAGCAGTCAAGGCCCGGTGGGCTACGAGCAGTACTTC.

This clonotype came up a few times. This chain links TRBV7-2 with TRBJ2-7; D is perhaps TRBD2 (7 bases). The CDR3 has 14 residues. Germline values: CDR1 SGHTA, CDR2 FQGNSA. V was pared by 5 bases and J by 7 bases, with 18 bases between. CDR3: CASSPLVGGQEQYV. For the CDR3, the DNA is TGTGCCAGCAGCCCCCTGGTGGGGGGGCAGGAGCAGTACGTC.

The chain couples TRBV29-1 to TRBJ1-2; D gene ambiguous. Germline CDR1 reads SQVTM; CDR2 reads ANQGSEA. There are 8 residues in the CDR3. V lost 6 bases and J lost 7, with 3 bases in between. CDR3 loop: CSVSGYTF. CDR3 coding DNA: TGCAGCGTGTCTGGCTACACCTTC. Full variable domain (remainder filled in from reference TRBV29-1 and TRBJ1-2): SAVISQKPSRDICQRGTSLTIQCQVDSQVTMMFWYRQQPGQSLTLIATANQGSEATYESGFVIDKFPISRPNLTFSTLTVSNMSPEDSSIYLCSVSGYTFGSGTRLTVV.

The gene calls are TRBV6-6 and TRBJ2-7; TRBD1 might be the D (5 bases). V was shortened by 4 bases and J by 2 bases, with 12 bases between the two germline ends. From germline, CDR1 is MNHNY and CDR2 SVGAGI (reference sequence). This CDR3 region has 14 residues. The CDR3 coding sequence is TGTGCCAGCAGTTCCCCGAAGGACACCTACGAGCAGTACTTC. Its translation is CASSSPKDTYEQYF.

There are a few counts of this clonotype. The chain employs TRBV20-1 and TRBJ1-2; D not certain. Trimming pared 1 base from V and 2 bases from J, leaving 5 bases between. This CDR3 has 12 residues. Germline V gives CDR1 DFQATT, CDR2 SNEGSKA (reference sequence). The DNA for the CDR3 is TGCAGTGCTAGAGCACGGAACTATGGCTACACCTTC. Encoded protein: CSARARNYGYTF.

This rearrangement joins TRBV4-1 to TRBJ2-5; no firm D call. The CDR3 loop spans 13 amino acids. The V gene's germline CDR1 is MGHRA and CDR2 YSYEKL. Trimming took 1 base from V and 4 from J, leaving 7 bases between them. CDR3: CASSQVLGETQYF. In DNA, the CDR3 is TGCGCCAGCAGCCAAGTACTGGGAGAGACCCAGTACTTC.